The source of this T cell receptor (beta chain) is a study of blood T cell repertoires in COVID-19. Whole-study context: Acute and convalescent COVID-19 specimens originated in the United States, Italy and Spain. The analysed material was cDNA or gDNA that came from T cells, B-cell-depleted T cells, or PBMCs.

There are a few counts of this clone. How the authors handled the data: Amplification of reference gene primers provided the estimated nucleated cell counts. Only in-frame clones appear in the TCRdb table, and some are missing; sequencing was by immunoSEQ multiplex PCR. V and J calls and clone size are copied from that table; D and trimming were computed from the DNA. The data hold some 120,000 clones, with about two thirds observed a single time. Germline-derived CDR1 and CDR2 are SGHRS and YFSETQ. J lost 1 base, V lost 3 bases, and 6 bases had no gene match. This CDR3 comprises 16 residues. The sequenced material came from peripheral blood. The chain links TRBV5-1 to TRBJ2-1; 8 nucleotides line up with TRBD1. This receptor was identified in a human donor with acute or convalescent COVID-19. The donor label of this sample is uncertain. CDR3 in DNA: TGCGCCAGCAGCTCGACAGGGGTCGGATCCTACAATGAGCAGTTCTTC. It codes for CASSSTGVGSYNEQFF.